These 22 T cell receptor beta chains came from one sample sequenced in a study of cytomegalovirus exposure and HLA in healthy donors. PCR was performed using 60 Vbeta and 13 Jbeta primers. The protocol was immunoSEQ multiplex PCR, while the TCRdb copy is restricted to in-frame clones and leaves out a portion. The repertoire holds 85,000 to 100,000 clones, around 80% seen once, with 0.6% to 0.95% in the top ten. The sequencing input was PBMCs. The receptor source for this set is a woman aged 55-70 years in good health and CMV-seronegative.

The CDR3 DNA sequence: TGTGCCAGCAGTGAACGGGGATTGGGCTCTGGGGCCAACGTCCTGACTTTC. This sequence encodes CASSERGLGSGANVLTF. This chain links TRBV6-1 with TRBJ2-6; maybe TRBD2 (5 bases). Germline values: CDR1 MNHNS, CDR2 SASEGT. The CDR3 loop spans 17 amino acids. The V end was cut by 2 bases, the J end by 0 bases, with 11 bases between.

This chain joins TRBV9 and TRBJ1-2, with D maybe TRBD1 (6 bases). The CDR3 is 16 residues long. Trimming left V 0 bases short and J 0 bases short, with 12 bases between. The germline CDR1 and CDR2 sequences are SGDLS and YYNGEE. CDR3 DNA: TGTGCCAGCAGCGTAGGAAGGGACACCTCTAACTATGGCTACACCTTC. It codes for CASSVGRDTSNYGYTF.

The gene calls are TRBV5-6 and TRBJ2-5; 9 bases fit TRBD2. The CDR3 is 14 residues long. V trimming: 1 base; J trimming: 4 bases; junction bases outside the gene matches: 2. CDR1 is SGHDT, CDR2 YYEEEE, per germline. Written as DNA, the CDR3 is TGTGCCAGCAGCTTGAGACTAGCGGTAGAGACCCAGTACTTC. This sequence encodes CASSLRLAVETQYF.

The V call is TRBV7-2, the J call TRBJ1-2; a possible D gene is TRBD1 (5 bases). Germline-derived CDR1 and CDR2 are SGHTA and FQGNSA. The CDR3 contains 16 residues. Trimming cost V 5 bases and J 2 bases, with 18 bases left between them. The CDR3 coding sequence is TGTGCCAGCAGCCCCGTTGCGGAGGGGCCCAACTATGGCTACACCTTC. This translates into CASSPVAEGPNYGYTF.

The chain carries TRBV29-1 and TRBJ2-1; 8 bases map to TRBD1. Germline loops: CDR1 SQVTM, CDR2 ANQGSEA. The ends lost 6 bases at V and 9 bases at J; junction bases unmatched: 13. This CDR3 is built from 14 residues. Here the CDR3 reads CSVAHRQGKAEQFF. CDR3 DNA sequence: TGCAGCGTCGCCCACCGACAGGGGAAGGCTGAGCAGTTCTTC.

The chain is built from TRBV6-5 and TRBJ2-1; TRBD1 aligns across 9 bases. This CDR3 has 15 amino acids. The J segment lost 3 bases and the V segment lost 6 bases, leaving 6 bases of the junction unmatched. Germline V gene data show CDR1 as MNHEY and CDR2 as SVGAGI. The CDR3 DNA is TGTGCCAGCAGGCGCCCGGGACAGGGCTACAATGAGCAGTTCTTC. This translates into CASRRPGQGYNEQFF.

The J gene is TRBJ2-5, the V gene TRBV28; D perhaps matches TRBD1 (6 bases). The CDR3 extends over 14 amino acids. CDR1 and CDR2 from the germline V gene are MDHEN and SYDVKM. V lost 5 bases, J lost 2 bases, and 12 bases lay in between. The CDR3 DNA reads as TGTGCCAGCAGTAGGACCGGGACACAAGAGACCCAGTACTTC. It encodes CASSRTGTQETQYF.

V and J are TRBV9 and TRBJ1-3; D ambiguous. The CDR3 length is 14 residues. The germline CDR1 and CDR2 sequences are SGDLS and YYNGEE. The V end was cut by 0 bases, the J end by 4 bases, with 8 bases between. The CDR3 here is CASSVAGLGNTIYF. Written as DNA, the CDR3 is TGTGCCAGCAGCGTAGCGGGTTTAGGAAACACCATATATTTT.

The rearrangement links TRBV5-1 to TRBJ2-5, with 8 bases matching TRBD1. The CDR3 has 15 amino acids. In germline, CDR1 is SGHRS, CDR2 YFSETQ. V lost 4 bases and J lost 2; bases outside the gene matches: 7. The CDR3 coding sequence is TGCGCCAGCAGCGACGGCAGGGGGCATCAAGAGACCCAGTACTTC. Translating gives CASSDGRGHQETQYF.

The chain's CDR3 is CASSQTGVGTYEQYF. CDR3 coding DNA: TGCGCCAGCAGCCAGACAGGGGTCGGCACCTACGAGCAGTACTTC. The chain links TRBV4-1 to TRBJ2-7; the match to TRBD1 covers 8 bases. V lost 3 bases to trimming and J lost 2 bases; unmatched junction nucleotides: 6. Germline lookup yields CDR1 MGHRA and CDR2 YSYEKL. This CDR3 is built from 15 residues.

The chain recombines TRBV7-2 with TRBJ2-2; 7 nucleotides line up with TRBD2. Trimming removed 6 bases from V and 0 bases from J; junction bases left unmatched: 4. The CDR3 spans 15 residues. CDR1 is SGHTA and CDR2 is FQGNSA in the germline V gene. The CDR3 is CASSPTSANTGELFF. In nucleotides, the CDR3 is TGTGCCAGCAGTCCCACTAGCGCGAACACCGGGGAGCTGTTTTTT.

This clone was recorded a few times. The gene calls are TRBV19 and TRBJ1-4, with D possibly being TRBD1 (6 bases). CDR3 length: 17 amino acids. The germline V gene encodes CDR1 LNHDA and CDR2 SQIVND (reference sequence). V lost 6 bases and J lost 0, with 17 bases in between. CDR3 DNA sequence: TGTGCCAGTAGCCCCTTACAGGGTTTTGCAACTAATGAAAAACTGTTTTTT. This translates into CASSPLQGFATNEKLFF.

The chain combines TRBV7-9 with TRBJ2-2; TRBD2 agrees at 11 bases. The V segment lost 5 bases and the J segment 5 bases; nucleotides outside the gene matches: 4. Germline values: CDR1 SEHNR, CDR2 FQNEAQ (reference sequence). The CDR3 contains 15 residues. CDR3 sequence (DNA): TGTGCCAGCAGCGCGCCTAGCGGGGGGACCGGGGAGCTGTTTTTT. It codes for CASSAPSGGTGELFF.

The chain has TRBV9 and TRBJ2-3; 13 nucleotides align to TRBD2. V was clipped by 3 bases and J by 0 bases; unmatched bases: 4. This CDR3 has 17 residues. Germline assignment: CDR1 SGDLS and CDR2 YYNGEE. CDR3 protein: CASSGGTSGTSTDTQYF. In DNA form, the CDR3 reads TGTGCCAGCAGCGGCGGGACTAGCGGGACTAGCACAGATACGCAGTATTTT.

The chain carries TRBV28 and TRBJ2-1; D remains unclear. The CDR3 runs to 15 residues. Looked up from germline, CDR1 is MDHEN and CDR2 is SYDVKM. V lost 6 bases and J 5 bases, leaving 17 bases between the germline ends. The CDR3 loop reads CASSSRRLPNNEQFF. The CDR3 nucleotides read TGTGCCAGCAGCTCCCGAAGACTGCCCAACAATGAGCAGTTCTTC.

This chain uses TRBV7-8 with TRBJ2-4, with 9 nucleotides matching TRBD1. CDR3 length equals 16 residues. Germline lookup yields CDR1 SGHVS and CDR2 FQNEAQ. Trimming cost V 5 bases and J 6 bases; bases outside gene matches: 11. The CDR3 spells CASSPRQGDIGNIQYF. Written as DNA, the CDR3 is TGTGCCAGCAGCCCCAGACAGGGGGACATCGGAAACATTCAGTACTTC.

The rearrangement joins TRBV6-5 to TRBJ1-2; D perhaps matches TRBD1 (5 bases). V dropped 0 bases and J dropped 8 bases, with 19 bases sitting between them. In germline, CDR1 is MNHEY, CDR2 SVGAGI. The CDR3 contains 16 residues. The CDR3 sequence: CASSYSVEGPDGGYTF. The CDR3 DNA reads as TGTGCCAGCAGTTACTCGGTGGAGGGACCGGATGGAGGCTACACCTTC.

V and J are TRBV7-2 and TRBJ2-7, with 7 bases identical to TRBD1. V gave up 1 base and J gave up 4 bases; unmatched junction bases: 7. Germline V gives CDR1 SGHTA, CDR2 FQGNSA. The CDR3 consists of 15 residues. CDR3 amino acids: CASSLGGTVEYEQYF. The DNA for the CDR3 is TGTGCCAGCAGCTTAGGAGGGACAGTAGAGTACGAGCAGTACTTC.

This clone was found once. This chain connects TRBV7-9 to TRBJ2-7, with a tentative D call TRBD1 (6 bases). Germline CDR1 and CDR2: SEHNR and FQNEAQ (reference sequence). This CDR3 is 14 amino acids long. V was cut by 1 base and J by 1 base, with 8 bases left in between. CDR3 sequence reads: CASSLEQGSYEQYF. In nucleotides, the CDR3 is TGTGCCAGCAGCTTAGAACAGGGTTCCTACGAGCAGTACTTC.

V usage is TRBV13 and J usage is TRBJ2-3; 8 positions match TRBD1. V dropped 4 bases and J dropped 3; count of bases not matched to a gene: 9. CDR1 is PRHDT, CDR2 FYEKMQ, per germline (reference sequence). CDR3 length: 16 residues. CDR3 DNA: TGTGCCAGCAGCTCACGGACAGGGACAGGAACAGATACGCAGTATTTT. This sequence encodes CASSSRTGTGTDTQYF.

The table lists this clone with a count of one. CDR3 DNA sequence: TGTGCCAGCAGCTTTCTCGCTTCCAGATGGTCCGGGGAGCTGTTTTTT. Translated, it gives CASSFLASRWSGELFF. This rearrangement joins TRBV5-6 to TRBJ2-2; D remains ambiguous. The germline V gene encodes CDR1 SGHDT and CDR2 YYEEEE. The V end lost 2 bases, the J end lost 6 bases, and 17 bases lay between the germline ends. CDR3 size: 16 residues.

The chain carries TRBV7-2 and TRBJ2-3, with D unclear. V was pared by 5 bases and J by 2 bases, with 11 bases between. This CDR3 has 14 residues. CDR1 is SGHTA, CDR2 FQGNSA, per germline. The CDR3 sequence is CASSPRHLTDTQYF. The CDR3 nucleotides read TGTGCCAGCAGCCCTCGACACCTCACAGATACGCAGTATTTT.